One and the same sample provided the 20 T cell receptor beta chains below, sequenced in a study of blood T cell repertoires in COVID-19. The data were produced by immunoSEQ multiplex PCR, yet TCRdb's version contains in-frame clones alone and is incomplete. Found here are around 190,000 clones, approximately 85% of them singletons; the top ten hold 5.6%. Sequencing was carried out using PBMCs or T cells enriched from blood (not recorded which). These receptors were obtained from a man aged 35 to 55 with acute COVID-19.

This rearrangement joins TRBV4-1 to TRBJ2-7; 9 nucleotides match TRBD2. CDR1 and CDR2 (germline): MGHRA, YSYEKL. CDR3 length: 14 residues. Germline trimming cut 5 bases from V and 4 bases from J; bases unmatched to any gene: 6. CDR3 region: CASSYRLAEYEQYF. CDR3 DNA: TGCGCCAGCAGCTACAGACTAGCGGAATACGAGCAGTACTTC.

The V gene is TRBV2, the J gene TRBJ2-7, with D possibly TRBD2 on 6 matching bases. The CDR3 consists of 14 residues. The germline V and J ends were trimmed by 9 bases and 7 bases, with 22 bases remaining between them. The germline gives CDR1 SNHLY, CDR2 FYNNEI. CDR3 sequence (DNA): TGTGCCAGTTCCGAATGGGGGGAGTGGAGGGAGCAGTACTTC. It translates to CASSEWGEWREQYF.

This CDR3 is CASSIPASGAETQYF. The CDR3 bases are TGTGCCAGCAGCATCCCTGCTAGCGGGGCGGAGACCCAGTACTTC. The chain recombines TRBV28 with TRBJ2-5, with 9 bases matching TRBD2. V lost 6 bases to trimming and J lost 5 bases; unmatched junction nucleotides: 10. This CDR3 spans 15 amino acids. Germline CDR1 is MDHEN and CDR2 is SYDVKM.

The J gene is TRBJ2-5, the V gene TRBV9, with 7 bases that match TRBD1. CDR1 is SGDLS, CDR2 YYNGEE, per germline. The CDR3 is 14 residues long. Unmatched junction bases numbered 7, after V lost 3 bases and J lost 5 bases. This chain's CDR3 is CASSAGTAPETQYF. CDR3 DNA sequence: TGTGCCAGCAGCGCCGGGACAGCTCCTGAGACCCAGTACTTC.

The chain is built from TRBV7-6 and TRBJ2-7; 9 bases map to TRBD2. The CDR3 is made up of 16 amino acids. Losses at the gene ends were 5 bases for V and 2 bases for J; bases not matched to a gene: 10. Germline loops: CDR1 SGHVS, CDR2 FNYEAQ. The CDR3 sequence is CASSPAGGSQPYEQYF. DNA of the CDR3: TGTGCCAGCAGCCCCGCGGGGGGGAGTCAGCCCTACGAGCAGTACTTC. The full variable domain, with the rest looked up from reference TRBV7-6 and TRBJ2-7, is GAGVSQSPRYKVTKRGQDVALRCDPISGHVSLYWYRQALGQGPEFLTYFNYEAQQDKSGLPNDRFSAERPEGSISTLTIQRTEQRDSAMYRCASSPAGGSQPYEQYFGPGTRLTVT.

The chain recombines TRBV27 with TRBJ1-1, with D uncertain. The germline gives CDR1 MNHEY, CDR2 SMNVEV (reference sequence). The CDR3 loop spans 13 amino acids. V gave up 7 bases and J gave up 5 bases, with 14 bases separating them. DNA for the CDR3: TGTGCCAGCATCGCGGTCGGAGAAACTGAAGCTTTCTTT. It specifies CASIAVGETEAFF.

The count of this clone is one. The V and J genes are TRBV7-2 and TRBJ1-2, with 8 bases lining up with TRBD1. Germline V gives CDR1 SGHTA, CDR2 FQGNSA. There are 12 residues in the CDR3. The V and J ends lost 5 bases and 8 bases, in that order; junction bases with no gene match: 4. CDR3 residues: CASSQGARGYTF. DNA for the CDR3: TGTGCCAGCAGCCAGGGGGCGCGGGGCTACACCTTC. Together with reference TRBV7-2 and TRBJ1-2, the CDR3 gives the full variable domain: GAGVSQSPSNKVTEKGKDVELRCDPISGHTALYWYRQSLGQGLEFLIYFQGNSAPDKSGLPSDRFSAERTGGSVSTLTIQRTQQEDSAVYLCASSQGARGYTFGSGTRLTVV.

The genes are TRBV19 and TRBJ1-4; D possibly corresponds to TRBD1 (5 bases). Trimming cost V 3 bases and J 0 bases, with 8 bases left between them. CDR1 is LNHDA, CDR2 SQIVND, per germline (reference sequence). This CDR3 comprises 15 residues. CDR3 loop: CASSILGATNEKLFF. CDR3 sequence (DNA): TGTGCCAGTAGTATTTTAGGGGCAACTAATGAAAAACTGTTTTTT.

The table lists this clone with a count of one. J is TRBJ1-2 and V is TRBV2, with TRBD1 identical over 11 bases. The V and J ends lost 6 bases and 4 bases, in that order; junction bases with no gene match: 4. The CDR3 covers 14 residues. Per the germline V gene, CDR1 is SNHLY and CDR2 is FYNNEI. The CDR3 bases are TGTGCCAGCAGGCCCGGGACAGGGGGCTATGGCTACACCTTC. This gives the protein CASRPGTGGYGYTF.

The J gene is TRBJ2-7, the V gene TRBV7-9; 8 nucleotides match TRBD1. V dropped 2 bases and J dropped 2; count of bases not matched to a gene: 5. This CDR3 contains 15 residues. Germline V gene lookup returns CDR1 SEHNR and CDR2 FQNEAQ (reference sequence). The CDR3 region has the DNA TGTGCCAGCAGCTTACCTGGACAGGGACCCTACGAGCAGTACTTC. It is translated as CASSLPGQGPYEQYF.

The chain recombines TRBV5-1 with TRBJ1-4; 7 bases map to TRBD1. The J segment lost 8 bases and the V segment lost 3 bases, leaving 10 bases of the junction unmatched. The CDR3 spans 15 residues. Germline CDR1 SGHRS, CDR2 YFSETQ. The CDR3 region has the DNA TGCGCCAGCAGCTCTGCCGGGACAGCGGGCGAAAAACTGTTTTTT. It codes for CASSSAGTAGEKLFF. Complete variable domain (other parts from reference TRBV5-1 and TRBJ1-4): KAGVTQTPRYLIKTRGQQVTLSCSPISGHRSVSWYQQTPGQGLQFLFEYFSETQRNKGNFPGRFSGRQFSNSRSEMNVSTLELGDSALYLCASSSAGTAGEKLFFGSGTQLSVL.

Only one count was recorded for this clone. The rearrangement links TRBV18 to TRBJ2-1; D is possibly TRBD2 (6 bases). This CDR3 contains 15 residues. Per germline, CDR1 KGHSH and CDR2 LQKENI. The ends were cut back, 3 bases at V and 6 bases at J, with 15 bases in the middle. For the CDR3, the DNA is TGTGCCAGCTCACCGAAGGCAGCGGGTATCAATGAGCAGTTCTTC. It translates to CASSPKAAGINEQFF. The whole variable domain, filled in from reference TRBV18 and TRBJ2-1, reads NAGVMQNPRHLVRRRGQEARLRCSPMKGHSHVYWYRQLPEEGLKFMVYLQKENIIDESGMPKERFSAEFPKEGPSILRIQQVVRGDSAAYFCASSPKAAGINEQFFGPGTRLTVL.

The chain combines TRBV6-6 with TRBJ1-3; D remains unclear. The CDR3 length is 16 residues. V lost 2 bases and J 1 base, leaving 12 bases between the germline ends. Germline CDR1 is MNHNY and CDR2 is SVGAGI (reference sequence). The CDR3 spells CASSYRGVLSGNTIYF. The CDR3 DNA reads as TGTGCCAGCAGTTACCGGGGTGTATTGTCTGGAAACACCATATATTTT.

V usage is TRBV28 and J usage is TRBJ2-1; D may be TRBD2 (6 bases). The V and J ends lost 8 bases and 5 bases respectively, with 10 bases between them. CDR1 is MDHEN, CDR2 SYDVKM, per germline. The CDR3 contains 12 residues. CDR3 residues: CASRDLHNEQFF. In nucleotides, the CDR3 is TGTGCCAGCCGGGACTTACACAATGAGCAGTTCTTC. Full variable domain (missing parts from reference TRBV28 and TRBJ2-1): DVKVTQSSRYLVKRTGEKVFLECVQDMDHENMFWYRQDPGLGLRLIYFSYDVKMKEKGDIPEGYSVSREKKERFSLILESASTNQTSMYLCASRDLHNEQFFGPGTRLTVL.

The chain recombines TRBV4-3 with TRBJ2-5, with 7 bases fitting TRBD1. The CDR3 consists of 13 residues. With 3 bases clipped from V and 3 bases from J, the junction kept 1 base outside the gene matches. Germline V lookup: CDR1 LGHNA, CDR2 YSLEER. The CDR3 DNA is TGCGCCAGCAGCCAGGGGACAGAAGAGACCCAGTACTTC. It encodes CASSQGTEETQYF.

This clone was seen once. V is TRBV4-1 and J is TRBJ1-4; TRBD1 might be the D (6 bases). Trimming removed 4 bases from V and 2 bases from J, with 26 bases in between. The CDR3 consists of 20 residues. Germline V gene lookup returns CDR1 MGHRA and CDR2 YSYEKL. CDR3 residues: CASSPHLQGLLSVTNEKLFF. In DNA form, the CDR3 reads TGCGCCAGCAGCCCACACCTTCAGGGGCTCCTGTCTGTGACTAATGAAAAACTGTTTTTT.

The chain employs TRBV27 and TRBJ2-2; the D gene is possibly TRBD1 (5 bases). Germline lookup yields CDR1 MNHEY and CDR2 SMNVEV (reference sequence). CDR3 length equals 14 residues. The germline V and J ends were trimmed by 2 bases and 3 bases, with 7 bases remaining between them. The CDR3 coding sequence is TGTGCCAGCAGTTTAGGGGCTGACACCGGGGAGCTGTTTTTT. It codes for CASSLGADTGELFF.

The chain carries TRBV7-9 and TRBJ2-2; weak D call: TRBD2 (6 bases). Germline CDR1 and CDR2: SEHNR and FQNEAQ (reference sequence). Trimming stripped 2 bases from V and 1 base from J, with 8 bases between. The CDR3 is made up of 15 amino acids. The CDR3 nucleotides are TGTGCCAGCAGCTTAATTAGCGGGAACACCGGGGAGCTGTTTTTT. Translation: CASSLISGNTGELFF.

The rearrangement links TRBV5-5 to TRBJ2-2, with 7 nucleotides matching TRBD1. Germline CDR1 and CDR2: SGHKS and YYEKEE (reference sequence). The V segment lost 4 bases and the J segment 5 bases; nucleotides outside the gene matches: 8. The CDR3 consists of 15 residues. This CDR3 is CASSLQGIATGELFF. The CDR3 DNA follows: TGTGCCAGCAGCCTACAGGGGATCGCAACCGGGGAGCTGTTTTTT.

The chain joins TRBV7-3 to TRBJ1-6; 9 nucleotides line up with TRBD1. From germline, CDR1 is SGHTA and CDR2 FQGTGA. Trimming cost V 4 bases and J 6 bases; bases outside gene matches: 10. The CDR3 has 17 amino acids. The CDR3: CASSYYRGLKSNSPLHF. CDR3 sequence (DNA): TGTGCCAGCAGCTATTACAGGGGGCTTAAGTCTAATTCACCCCTCCACTTT.